This T cell receptor (beta chain) was observed in a study of vaccination and CD4 T cells after COVID-19. Notes on this clonotype: Its specificity is not known.

Treatment in this sample: roughly 11-day PBMC culture with coronavirus spike peptide pools or control peptides (ViraFEST assay). The CDR3 loop spans 16 amino acids. CDR1 and CDR2 (germline): MNHEY, SMNVEV (reference sequence). With V trimmed by 3 bases and J by 5 bases, 13 bases remained unmatched. Sequenced with the Oncomine TCR Beta short-read assay was DNA taken from cultured CD4+ T cells. TCRdb processed the PCR reads anew with MiXCR; each CDR3 protein has one entry. The sample comprises roughly 14,000 distinct CDR3 sequences, 52% of which are singletons, and 16% rests with the top ten. The TCR sequence derives from a human donor who had recovered from COVID-19. The sample taken for sequencing was CD4+ T cells from blood, cultured in vitro. V gene TRBV27 combines with J gene TRBJ2-7; TRBD1 aligns across 7 bases. This chain's CDR3 is CASSLVPRQGIHEQYF. The CDR3 DNA follows: TGTGCCAGCAGTTTGGTCCCACGACAGGGCATCCACGAGCAGTACTTC.